This entry concerns a single TCR beta chain. Cycle 7 day 1, cycle 4 day 1, and baseline were the timepoints at which blood was sampled. This specimen belongs to a study of OX40 agonist ivuxolimab in advanced cancers. On the study more broadly: The patients' treatment was ivuxolimab, an agonistic anti-OX40 (CD134) antibody. Mean age about 60 years, range 23 to 79; around 80% male.

Here immunoSEQ multiplex PCR was the method, and the copy in TCRdb shows in-frame clones only, minus some. The sample consists of roughly 66,000 clones, roughly four fifths of them appearing once. Germline loops: CDR1 SGHRS, CDR2 YFSETQ. This CDR3 comprises 15 residues. Deletions cut 4 bases from V and 5 bases from J, with 15 bases between. Here the sequenced sample was CD4+ or CD8+ T cells sorted from blood, taken in a trial of the OX40 agonist ivuxolimab. The receptor was isolated from an adult with an advanced solid tumor such as melanoma, head and neck, liver or kidney cancer. The V call is TRBV5-1, the J call TRBJ2-2, with a weak D call TRBD2 (5 bases). The CDR3 reads CASSQMGSGTGELFF. The CDR3 DNA reads TGCGCCAGCAGCCAGATGGGTTCGGGGACCGGGGAGCTGTTTTTT.